The 32 T cell receptor beta chains presented below share a single source sample, sequenced in a study of blood T cells in healthy people across ages. With a J-beta primer mix and a sample-barcoded 5' primer, a second PCR ran about 6 to 11 cycles. TCRdb analysed the 5' RACE reads with MiXCR anew, one entry per CDR3 protein. Of some 1.1 million distinct CDR3 sequences listed, about two fifths were seen once; the top ten hold over 10%. Sequences were obtained from blood. The receptors come from a man aged 18 to 29 in good health.

The CDR3 bases are TGTGCCAGCAGTTTGGGCCTCCAATCGGGGAGCTCGAGCAATGAGCAGTTCTTC. It codes for CASSLGLQSGSSSNEQFF. The V and J genes are TRBV12-3 or TRBV12-4 and TRBJ2-1; TRBD2 might be the D (5 bases). This CDR3 has 18 amino acids. V shed 3 bases and J shed 6 bases, with 24 bases lying between them.

This chain uses TRBV7-9 with TRBJ2-1; maybe TRBD1 (6 bases). V was pared by 3 bases and J by 0 bases, with 12 bases between. The germline V gene encodes CDR1 SEHNR and CDR2 FQNEAQ (reference sequence). The CDR3 is made up of 16 amino acids. The CDR3 loop reads CASSFGGQISYNEQFF. In DNA, the CDR3 is TGTGCCAGCAGCTTCGGCGGACAGATCTCCTACAATGAGCAGTTCTTC.

This clonotype was detected only a few times. V gene TRBV7-2 combines with J gene TRBJ1-2; no reliable D call. Trimming removed 5 bases at V and 8 bases at J, with 12 bases between. CDR1 SGHTA and CDR2 FQGNSA come from the germline V gene. The CDR3 covers 12 residues. The CDR3 region is CASSILSEGYTF. The CDR3 region has the DNA TGTGCCAGCAGCATATTATCGGAGGGCTACACCTTC.

This clonotype occurred a few times. This chain joins TRBV5-1 and TRBJ2-1, with TRBD1 matching over 11 bases. Germline-derived CDR1 and CDR2 are SGHRS and YFSETQ. V lost 0 bases and J lost 4; bases outside the gene matches: 3. CDR3 length equals 16 residues. CDR3 region: CASSLAGTGGYNEQFF. The CDR3 coding sequence is TGCGCCAGCAGCTTGGCCGGGACAGGGGGATACAATGAGCAGTTCTTC.

This clonotype was counted only a few times. This CDR3 is CASSRDLSSYEQYF. The CDR3, as DNA: TGTGCCAGCAGTCGGGATCTTAGCTCCTACGAGCAGTACTTC. The chain couples TRBV12-3 or TRBV12-4 to TRBJ2-7; maybe TRBD2 (5 bases). V dropped 5 bases and J dropped 0 bases, with 11 bases sitting between them. The CDR3 extends over 14 amino acids.

This rearrangement joins TRBV3-1 to TRBJ2-2; no clear D. Looked up from germline, CDR1 is LGHDT and CDR2 is YNNKEL (reference sequence). The CDR3 is made up of 14 amino acids. Trimming removed 7 bases from V and 0 bases from J, with 9 bases in between. This chain's CDR3 is CASNVGANTGELFF. The CDR3 DNA reads TGTGCCAGCAACGTAGGAGCGAACACCGGGGAGCTGTTTTTT.

The V gene is TRBV6-5, the J gene TRBJ2-5, with D unclear. There are 14 residues in the CDR3. Trimming took 6 bases from V and 5 from J, leaving 16 bases between them. Per germline, CDR1 MNHEY and CDR2 SVGAGI. The CDR3 DNA sequence: TGTGCCAGCAGCCTTACGCACATGGGTGAGACCCAGTACTTC. Residues: CASSLTHMGETQYF.

V and J are TRBV12-3 or TRBV12-4 and TRBJ1-6; D call uncertain. The CDR3 spans 14 residues. The V end lost 2 bases, the J end lost 8 bases, and 10 bases lay between the germline ends. In DNA, the CDR3 is TGTGCCAGCAGTTTATCCGTATGGGATTCACCCCTCCACTTT. It yields the protein CASSLSVWDSPLHF.

This clonotype was counted many times. The rearrangement uses TRBV27 and TRBJ1-2; D is uncertain. This CDR3 contains 13 residues. The germline V gene has CDR1 MNHEY and CDR2 SMNVEV (reference sequence). V shed 0 bases and J shed 3 bases, with 5 bases lying between them. The CDR3 reads CASSLSGYYGYTF. The CDR3 coding sequence is TGTGCCAGCAGTTTATCGGGGTACTATGGCTACACCTTC.

The rearrangement uses TRBV28 and TRBJ1-1; D not resolved. The CDR3 runs to 13 residues. V lost 2 bases to trimming and J lost 4 bases, with 8 bases between them. Germline V lookup: CDR1 MDHEN, CDR2 SYDVKM. The CDR3 spells CASSLRFGTEAFF. The CDR3 nucleotides are TGTGCCAGCAGTTTAAGGTTCGGCACTGAAGCTTTCTTT. Looking up the rest from reference TRBV28 and TRBJ1-1 gives the full variable domain: DVKVTQSSRYLVKRTGEKVFLECVQDMDHENMFWYRQDPGLGLRLIYFSYDVKMKEKGDIPEGYSVSREKKERFSLILESASTNQTSMYLCASSLRFGTEAFFGQGTRLTVV.

V gene TRBV2 combines with J gene TRBJ2-1; 8 positions match TRBD1. This CDR3 is 15 amino acids long. J lost 10 bases, V lost 0 bases, and 8 bases had no gene match. CDR1 is SNHLY, CDR2 FYNNEI, per germline. For the CDR3, the DNA is TGTGCCAGCAGTGAAGCGACAGGGGAATCCTACGAGCAGTTCTTC. Translation gives CASSEATGESYEQFF. Variable domain in full (rest from reference TRBV2 and TRBJ2-1): EPEVTQTPSHQVTQMGQEVILRCVPISNHLYFYWYRQILGQKVEFLVSFYNNEISEKSEIFDDQFSVERPDGSNFTLKIRSTKLEDSAMYFCASSEATGESYEQFFGPGTRLTVL.

The chain recombines TRBV6-4 with TRBJ2-2; D unresolved. The CDR3 loop spans 13 amino acids. Germline V CDR1 and CDR2: MRHNA, SNTAGT. V lost 4 bases and J lost 5, with 8 bases in between. The CDR3 loop is CASSGSATGELFF. CDR3 nucleotide sequence: TGTGCCAGCAGTGGATCCGCTACCGGGGAGCTGTTTTTT.

The gene calls are TRBV7-9 and TRBJ1-4; possibly TRBD1 for D (6 bases). Trimming stripped 7 bases from V and 14 bases from J, with 17 bases between. Germline V gives CDR1 SEHNR, CDR2 FQNEAQ (reference sequence). The CDR3 is made up of 12 amino acids. The CDR3 loop reads CASTSRDNELFF. CDR3 in DNA: TGTGCCAGCACCAGCCGGGACAATGAGCTGTTTTTT.

The genes are TRBV27 and TRBJ2-7; TRBD1 agrees at 7 bases. Germline V gives CDR1 MNHEY, CDR2 SMNVEV (reference sequence). The CDR3 extends over 16 amino acids. V lost 3 bases, J lost 3 bases, and 11 bases stayed unmatched. DNA of the CDR3: TGTGCCAGCAGTTTGGCCGGGACAGTTTTGATCTACGAGCAGTACTTC. Translated, it gives CASSLAGTVLIYEQYF.

V and J are TRBV4-2 and TRBJ2-5, with 8 bases that match TRBD2. The CDR3 runs 16 residues. V shed 1 base, J shed 2 bases, and the junction held 6 bases outside the gene matches. Germline lookup yields CDR1 LGHNA and CDR2 YNFKEQ. The CDR3 here is CASSQGGASGQETQYF. CDR3 coding DNA: TGTGCCAGCAGCCAAGGTGGGGCTAGCGGGCAAGAGACCCAGTACTTC.

The chain combines TRBV10-3 with TRBJ1-2; D gene uncertain. This CDR3 contains 16 residues. Trimming stripped 0 bases from V and 1 base from J, with 12 bases between. The germline V gene encodes CDR1 ENHRY and CDR2 SYGVKD. The CDR3 bases are TGTGCCATCAGTGAGTCGGAGACAAAAAGTAACTATGGCTACACCTTC. Its translation: CAISESETKSNYGYTF.

This clonotype was seen at least ten times. The rearrangement uses TRBV9 and TRBJ2-3; D unresolved. The CDR3 is 14 amino acids. The V end lost 3 bases, the J end lost 6 bases, and 14 bases lay between the germline ends. The V gene's germline CDR1 is SGDLS and CDR2 YYNGEE. The DNA of the CDR3 is TGTGCCAGCAGCGGACAAGAAGGCCCGGATACGCAGTATTTT. Amino acids: CASSGQEGPDTQYF.

This sequence joins TRBV9 and TRBJ2-3; weak D call: TRBD2 (5 bases). This CDR3 has 15 amino acids. The V end lost 6 bases, the J end lost 5 bases, and 19 bases lay between the germline ends. CDR1 SGDLS and CDR2 YYNGEE come from the germline V gene. The CDR3 loop is CASNQGGLLEDTQYF. CDR3 sequence (DNA): TGTGCCAGCAATCAAGGCGGGCTCTTGGAAGATACGCAGTATTTT.

This rearrangement joins TRBV27 to TRBJ1-2; 9 nucleotides line up with TRBD1. The CDR3 spans 15 residues. CDR1 MNHEY and CDR2 SMNVEV come from the germline V gene (reference sequence). V was clipped by 5 bases and J by 8 bases; unmatched bases: 12. The chain's CDR3 is CASSTKWTGVKGYTF. The CDR3 DNA reads as TGTGCCAGCAGTACAAAGTGGACAGGGGTGAAGGGCTACACCTTC.

This chain links TRBV14 with TRBJ1-1; D is perhaps TRBD1 (5 bases). The V gene lost 6 bases and the J gene lost 1 base, with 9 bases spanning the gap. The CDR3 runs 13 residues. Germline V lookup: CDR1 SGHDN, CDR2 FVKESK. The DNA for the CDR3 is TGTGCCAGCAGGGAACAGGCGAACACTGAAGCTTTCTTT. Protein product: CASREQANTEAFF.

The chain joins TRBV11-1 to TRBJ2-3; 11 bases are a match to TRBD2. J lost 4 bases, V lost 3 bases, and 12 bases had no gene match. The germline V gene encodes CDR1 SGHAT and CDR2 FQDESV (reference sequence). This CDR3 spans 18 amino acids. The CDR3 sequence: CASSLGERLAGFSDTQYF. CDR3 DNA: TGTGCCAGCAGCTTGGGGGAACGACTAGCGGGGTTCTCAGATACGCAGTATTTT.

The rearrangement uses TRBV24-1 and TRBJ1-5, with D unclear. Germline values: CDR1 KGHDR, CDR2 SFDVKD. V was clipped by 9 bases and J by 1 base, with 9 bases between them. This CDR3 is built from 13 residues. The CDR3 DNA follows: TGTGCCACCCGCCAGAGCAGCAATCAGCCCCAGCATTTT. This codes for CATRQSSNQPQHF.

This chain connects TRBV2 to TRBJ1-2; D gene unclear. Trimming removed 5 bases from V and 8 bases from J, with 15 bases in between. There are 13 residues in the CDR3. Germline V gene sequence: CDR1 SNHLY, CDR2 FYNNEI. CDR3 DNA sequence: TGTGCCAGCAGTCATATGGACCGTTCGGGCTACACCTTC. It translates to CASSHMDRSGYTF.

The V and J genes are TRBV5-1 and TRBJ2-1; D remains unclear. The CDR3 runs 14 residues. V lost 6 bases and J 5 bases, leaving 15 bases between the germline ends. CDR1 is SGHRS, CDR2 YFSETQ, per germline. CDR3 region: CASIRALGDNEQFF. CDR3 DNA: TGCGCCAGCATCCGAGCGTTGGGTGACAATGAGCAGTTCTTC. The complete variable domain, with remaining parts taken from reference TRBV5-1 and TRBJ2-1, reads KAGVTQTPRYLIKTRGQQVTLSCSPISGHRSVSWYQQTPGQGLQFLFEYFSETQRNKGNFPGRFSGRQFSNSRSEMNVSTLELGDSALYLCASIRALGDNEQFFGPGTRLTVL.

The CDR3 nucleotides read TGTGCCAGCAGAATAAGCAGGGGGAACACTGAAGCTTTCTTT. The encoded protein is CASRISRGNTEAFF. The rearrangement links TRBV6-2 or TRBV6-3 to TRBJ1-1, with D maybe TRBD1 (6 bases). Germline CDR1 MNHEY, CDR2 SVGEGT. Trimming pared 6 bases from V and 1 base from J, leaving 12 bases between. This CDR3 comprises 14 residues.

J is TRBJ2-1 and V is TRBV6-6, with a tentative D call TRBD2 (7 bases). Germline lookup yields CDR1 MNHNY and CDR2 SVGAGI (reference sequence). V shed 5 bases and J shed 13 bases, with 18 bases lying between them. This CDR3 has 13 amino acids. The DNA for the CDR3 is TGTGCCAGCAGTCCGTCGGGGGGCTTCTCACAGTTCTTC. As protein: CASSPSGGFSQFF.

The chain is built from TRBV4-1 and TRBJ1-4; TRBD1 agrees at 7 bases. V lost 7 bases to trimming and J lost 0 bases; unmatched junction nucleotides: 5. The germline CDR1 and CDR2 sequences are MGHRA and YSYEKL. The CDR3 sequence is 15 residues long. CDR3 residues: CASTQGVATNEKLFF. The CDR3 DNA reads as TGCGCCAGCACCCAGGGGGTTGCAACTAATGAAAAACTGTTTTTT.

This clonotype has more than one count but fewer than ten. The chain is built from TRBV7-9 and TRBJ2-7; D not resolved. CDR1 is SEHNR, CDR2 FQNEAQ, per germline (reference sequence). The CDR3 covers 15 residues. Between the trimmed V and J ends, which lost 2 bases and 0 bases, there was a span of 11 bases. The CDR3 DNA is TGTGCCAGCAGCTTATCGGGCAGCGTCTCCTACGAGCAGTACTTC. Encoded protein: CASSLSGSVSYEQYF.

The V and J genes are TRBV7-2 and TRBJ2-7; 7 bases are shared with TRBD1. Germline V gene lookup returns CDR1 SGHTA and CDR2 FQGNSA. V lost 5 bases and J lost 2; bases outside the gene matches: 6. The CDR3 extends over 14 amino acids. CDR3: CASSQTGTAYEQYF. CDR3 nucleotides: TGTGCCAGCAGCCAAACCGGGACAGCCTACGAGCAGTACTTC. The full variable domain, with the rest looked up from reference TRBV7-2 and TRBJ2-7, is GAGVSQSPSNKVTEKGKDVELRCDPISGHTALYWYRQSLGQGLEFLIYFQGNSAPDKSGLPSDRFSAERTGGSVSTLTIQRTQQEDSAVYLCASSQTGTAYEQYFGPGTRLTVT.

This rearrangement joins TRBV4-1 to TRBJ1-2; D may be TRBD1 (6 bases). CDR1 and CDR2 from the germline V gene are MGHRA and YSYEKL. Trimming stripped 1 base from V and 12 bases from J, with 18 bases between. The CDR3 sequence is 14 residues long. CDR3 in amino acids: CASSQVGTPTPNTF. The CDR3 DNA reads as TGCGCCAGCAGCCAAGTTGGGACACCGACGCCGAACACCTTC.

V gene TRBV4-2 combines with J gene TRBJ1-4; D is undetermined. Germline lookup yields CDR1 LGHNA and CDR2 YNFKEQ. V shed 1 base and J shed 6 bases, with 6 bases lying between them. CDR3 size: 13 residues. The CDR3 DNA follows: TGTGCCAGCAGCCAAGTGTTAGATGAAAAACTGTTTTTT. Amino acid sequence: CASSQVLDEKLFF.

V is TRBV10-3 and J is TRBJ1-2; TRBD1 agrees at 7 bases. After removal of 6 bases from V and 4 bases from J, the junction contained 8 bases not matched to a gene. The V gene's germline CDR1 is ENHRY and CDR2 SYGVKD. CDR3 length: 14 amino acids. The CDR3 protein is CAIRRDSLSYGYTF. For the CDR3, the DNA is TGTGCCATCAGGAGGGACAGCCTCTCCTATGGCTACACCTTC.